A single sample is the source of the 25 T cell receptor beta chains below, sequenced in a study of shared clonotypes between healthy human individuals. Positive CCR7 selection of CD45RO-negative cells yielded the naive CD8 cells, and terminally differentiated effector memory CD45RA+ cells were excluded. TCRdb's copy holds only in-frame clones and misses some; the assay was immunoSEQ multiplex PCR. The table lists millions of clones, about 95% of them singletons. The specimen sequenced was naive CD8+ T cells sorted from blood. The source is a man younger than 35 in good health.

V usage is TRBV7-9 and J usage is TRBJ2-1, with 11 positions matching TRBD2. V gave up 7 bases and J gave up 9 bases; unmatched junction bases: 17. The V gene's germline CDR1 is SEHNR and CDR2 FQNEAQ (reference sequence). The CDR3 runs to 17 residues. CDR3 in amino acids: CASNPVVAGGRVLEQFF. In nucleotides, the CDR3 is TGTGCCAGCAACCCCGTGGTAGCGGGAGGGAGGGTGCTTGAGCAGTTCTTC.

This chain joins TRBV19 and TRBJ1-2; no clear D gene. V lost 3 bases to trimming and J lost 5 bases, with 16 bases between them. Germline V gene lookup returns CDR1 LNHDA and CDR2 SQIVND (reference sequence). The CDR3 runs 15 residues. CDR3 coding DNA: TGTGCCAGTAGTATTCGTGGCAGTTTAGGTTATGGCTACACCTTC. The encoded protein is CASSIRGSLGYGYTF.

This clone was seen once. The rearrangement joins TRBV28 to TRBJ1-1; no definite D call. The CDR3 consists of 14 residues. The germline CDR1 and CDR2 sequences are MDHEN and SYDVKM. Trimming pared 6 bases from V and 4 bases from J, leaving 15 bases between. CDR3 residues: CASRPTSRFTEAFF. DNA for the CDR3: TGTGCCAGCAGACCAACCTCAAGATTCACTGAAGCTTTCTTT.

The chain uses TRBV2 and TRBJ2-3, with D perhaps TRBD1 (6 bases). This CDR3 region has 17 residues. CDR1 is SNHLY and CDR2 is FYNNEI in the germline V gene. Trimming cost V 5 bases and J 0 bases, with 18 bases left between them. In nucleotides, the CDR3 is TGTGCCAGCAGTCTACCCGAACAGGGATCTAGCACAGATACGCAGTATTTT. Protein sequence: CASSLPEQGSSTDTQYF.

The rearrangement joins TRBV5-4 to TRBJ2-7; D not certain. Trimming pared 4 bases from V and 2 bases from J, leaving 13 bases between. Germline CDR1 and CDR2: SGHNT and YYREEE (reference sequence). CDR3 size: 14 residues. This CDR3 reads CASSPLTGTYEQYF. The CDR3 nucleotides read TGTGCCAGCAGCCCCCTGACGGGTACCTACGAGCAGTACTTC.

V and J are TRBV9 and TRBJ1-3; weak D call: TRBD1 (6 bases). The CDR3 is 14 amino acids. Per germline, CDR1 SGDLS and CDR2 YYNGEE. Trimming pared 7 bases from V and 8 bases from J, leaving 19 bases between. The CDR3 spells CASSQGLGSDTIYF. As DNA, the CDR3 is TGTGCCAGCTCCCAGGGGCTGGGTAGCGACACCATATATTTT.

The chain has TRBV4-3 and TRBJ2-5; 11 bases are shared with TRBD2. The CDR3 sequence is 15 residues long. With 4 bases clipped from V and 3 bases from J, the junction kept 4 bases outside the gene matches. From germline, CDR1 is LGHNA and CDR2 YSLEER. The chain's CDR3 is CASSLFSGGEETQYF. Written as DNA, the CDR3 is TGCGCCAGCAGCCTCTTTAGCGGGGGGGAAGAGACCCAGTACTTC.

This clone was seen only once. The V and J genes are TRBV28 and TRBJ2-2; D is perhaps TRBD1 (6 bases). V lost 2 bases and J 4 bases, leaving 8 bases between the germline ends. The length of the CDR3 is 14 residues. Germline assignment: CDR1 MDHEN and CDR2 SYDVKM. The CDR3 sequence is CASSLEQGTGELFF. The DNA for the CDR3 is TGTGCCAGCAGTTTAGAACAGGGCACCGGGGAGCTGTTTTTT. Together with reference TRBV28 and TRBJ2-2, the CDR3 gives the full variable domain: DVKVTQSSRYLVKRTGEKVFLECVQDMDHENMFWYRQDPGLGLRLIYFSYDVKMKEKGDIPEGYSVSREKKERFSLILESASTNQTSMYLCASSLEQGTGELFFGEGSRLTVL.

The chain employs TRBV5-4 and TRBJ2-5; 8 positions match TRBD2. CDR1 and CDR2 from the germline V gene are SGHNT and YYREEE (reference sequence). The ends lost 3 bases at V and 2 bases at J; junction bases unmatched: 3. This CDR3 spans 14 amino acids. CDR3 amino acids: CASSSRGGQETQYF. The CDR3 DNA reads TGTGCCAGCAGCTCTCGGGGGGGTCAAGAGACCCAGTACTTC.

The J gene is TRBJ2-3, the V gene TRBV6-1; 9 positions agree with TRBD2. J lost 4 bases, V lost 3 bases, and 14 bases had no gene match. Germline V gene sequence: CDR1 MNHNS, CDR2 SASEGT. The CDR3 covers 18 residues. The DNA of the CDR3 is TGTGCCAGCAGTGACTTTTTACGGACCAGCGGGAGGCCAGATACGCAGTATTTT. This codes for CASSDFLRTSGRPDTQYF.

V gene TRBV30 combines with J gene TRBJ1-3; 7 bases match TRBD1. Trimming took 1 base from V and 0 from J; bases not matched to a gene: 6. In germline, CDR1 is GTSNPN, CDR2 SVGIG (reference sequence). The length of the CDR3 is 16 residues. This CDR3 is CAWSGGQTNSGNTIYF. The CDR3 region has the DNA TGTGCCTGGAGTGGGGGACAGACCAACTCTGGAAACACCATATATTTT.

This CDR3 reads CAWSLTGGGTDTQYF. The CDR3 DNA sequence: TGTGCCTGGAGTTTAACAGGGGGGGGCACAGATACGCAGTATTTT. This chain links TRBV30 with TRBJ2-3, with D possibly TRBD1 on 8 matching bases. CDR3 length: 15 amino acids. Germline CDR1 GTSNPN, CDR2 SVGIG (reference sequence). V was shortened by 2 bases and J by 1 base, with 13 bases between the two germline ends.

V and J are TRBV13 and TRBJ2-7; 8 positions match TRBD1. Germline V CDR1 and CDR2: PRHDT, FYEKMQ (reference sequence). This CDR3 contains 14 residues. Losses at the gene ends were 2 bases for V and 6 bases for J; bases not matched to a gene: 6. As DNA, the CDR3 is TGTGCCAGCAGCTTAAGGGGCCAGGGGGCCGAGCAGTACTTC. It encodes CASSLRGQGAEQYF.

The genes are TRBV6-1 and TRBJ2-7; possible D gene TRBD2, 6 bases. V lost 2 bases and J lost 3, with 11 bases in between. Per the germline V gene, CDR1 is MNHNS and CDR2 is SASEGT. The CDR3 has 14 residues. CDR3 sequence (DNA): TGTGCCAGCAGTGAACGGCGGGACCTCTACGAGCAGTACTTC. Amino acids: CASSERRDLYEQYF.

The CDR3 DNA sequence: TGTGCCAGCAGCCCATTGGCGGGAGGTCGGAATGAGCAGTTCTTC. Translation gives CASSPLAGGRNEQFF. This chain connects TRBV27 to TRBJ2-1; 8 bases line up with TRBD2. The CDR3 has 15 residues. V lost 6 bases to trimming and J lost 7 bases; unmatched junction nucleotides: 11. The germline gives CDR1 MNHEY, CDR2 SMNVEV (reference sequence).

The rearrangement joins TRBV27 to TRBJ1-4, with a possible D match to TRBD1 (6 bases). This CDR3 contains 16 residues. Trimming shortened V by 0 bases and J by 7 bases, and 15 bases separated the two germline ends. In germline, CDR1 is MNHEY, CDR2 SMNVEV (reference sequence). The CDR3 nucleotides are TGTGCCAGCAGTTTATCGCGGGGGGCAGGGGCTGAAAAACTGTTTTTT. Protein: CASSLSRGAGAEKLFF.

The J gene is TRBJ2-2, the V gene TRBV29-1, with 7 bases matching TRBD2. V shed 2 bases, J shed 5 bases, and the junction held 5 bases outside the gene matches. The germline gives CDR1 SQVTM, CDR2 ANQGSEA. This CDR3 is built from 14 residues. Here the CDR3 DNA reads TGCAGCGTTGAACGGGGGGACTGGACCGGGGAGCTGTTTTTT. Translation: CSVERGDWTGELFF.

The gene calls are TRBV10-1 and TRBJ2-7, with 8 positions matching TRBD2. Germline V gene sequence: CDR1 WNHNN, CDR2 SYGVQD (reference sequence). V dropped 0 bases and J dropped 0; count of bases not matched to a gene: 7. The CDR3 extends over 17 amino acids. Here the CDR3 DNA reads TGCGCCAGCAGTGAGTCTACGGGACTAGGTCCCTCCTACGAGCAGTACTTC. This sequence encodes CASSESTGLGPSYEQYF.

This sequence joins TRBV6-5 and TRBJ2-1; D tentatively reads TRBD1 or TRBD2 (5 bases each). Trimming removed 2 bases at V and 8 bases at J, with 13 bases between. Germline lookup yields CDR1 MNHEY and CDR2 SVGAGI. CDR3 size: 14 residues. The CDR3 is CASSYGTSGDEQFF. CDR3 nucleotides: TGTGCCAGCAGTTACGGGACCTCCGGGGATGAGCAGTTCTTC.

The V and J genes are TRBV4-1 and TRBJ2-3, with TRBD2 identical over 11 bases. This CDR3 is built from 16 residues. Trimming took 0 bases from V and 10 from J; bases not matched to a gene: 9. Germline loops: CDR1 MGHRA, CDR2 YSYEKL. The CDR3 protein is CASSQDKILAGAPQYF. The CDR3 DNA reads TGCGCCAGCAGCCAAGATAAGATACTAGCGGGAGCGCCGCAGTATTTT.

Concerning this clone: The sample holds other DNA sequences that translate to the same CDR3. The V and J genes are TRBV28 and TRBJ2-7; TRBD1 agrees at 8 bases. Germline V gene lookup returns CDR1 MDHEN and CDR2 SYDVKM. V shed 2 bases, J shed 0 bases, and the junction held 0 bases outside the gene matches. This CDR3 spans 14 amino acids. CDR3 DNA: TGTGCCAGCAGTTTAACAGGGGGCTCCTACGAGCAGTACTTC. This codes for CASSLTGGSYEQYF.

A note on this clone: Other DNA sequences in this specimen translate into the identical CDR3. This rearrangement joins TRBV6-5 to TRBJ2-7; the D gene is possibly TRBD2 (6 bases). The V and J ends lost 0 bases and 3 bases respectively, with 9 bases between them. CDR1 is MNHEY and CDR2 is SVGAGI in the germline V gene. The CDR3 is 14 amino acids. DNA for the CDR3: TGTGCCAGCAGTTACTCGGAGGGGATCTACGAGCAGTACTTC. This codes for CASSYSEGIYEQYF.

The chain employs TRBV4-1 and TRBJ2-2, with 8 bases aligning to TRBD1. The CDR3 loop spans 17 amino acids. Germline CDR1 MGHRA, CDR2 YSYEKL. V gave up 3 bases and J gave up 0 bases; unmatched junction bases: 6. CDR3 sequence: CASSQVGTGTNTGELFF. The CDR3 DNA follows: TGCGCCAGCAGCCAGGTGGGGACAGGCACGAACACCGGGGAGCTGTTTTTT.

This clone appeared once. This sequence joins TRBV9 and TRBJ1-1; D possibly corresponds to TRBD1 (5 bases). V lost 4 bases and J lost 2, with 15 bases in between. CDR1 is SGDLS, CDR2 YYNGEE, per germline. The CDR3 loop spans 15 amino acids. CDR3 sequence: CASSLDGTLNTEAFF. As DNA, the CDR3 is TGTGCCAGCAGCTTGGACGGGACTCTAAACACTGAAGCTTTCTTT.

The chain uses TRBV28 and TRBJ1-2; D unresolved. This CDR3 region has 15 residues. In germline, CDR1 is MDHEN, CDR2 SYDVKM. V dropped 5 bases and J dropped 1 base, with 14 bases sitting between them. The CDR3 region is CASSPSDFNNYGYTF. CDR3 DNA sequence: TGTGCCAGCAGTCCATCAGATTTTAATAACTATGGCTACACCTTC.